One and the same sample provided the 4 T cell receptor beta chains below, sequenced in a study of shared clonotypes between healthy human individuals. Assay: immunoSEQ multiplex PCR; the TCRdb copy retains only in-frame clones and omits some. The table records about 300,000 clones, 74% of them present only once. The sequencing sample was made of memory CD4+ T cells sorted from blood. Subset noted: CD45RA-negative fraction. The origin of the receptors is a man younger than 45 in good health.

The genes are TRBV27 and TRBJ2-1; 10 bases are shared with TRBD2. J lost 2 bases, V lost 2 bases, and 6 bases had no gene match. Germline-derived CDR1 and CDR2 are MNHEY and SMNVEV (reference sequence). CDR3 length equals 17 residues. CDR3 loop: CASSLGTSARPYNEQFF. CDR3 bases: TGTGCCAGCAGTTTAGGGACTAGCGCTAGACCCTACAATGAGCAGTTCTTC.

The V call is TRBV5-5, the J call TRBJ1-1, with D possibly being TRBD1 (6 bases). V was cut by 1 base and J by 0 bases, with 10 bases left in between. This CDR3 comprises 15 residues. Germline assignment: CDR1 SGHKS and CDR2 YYEKEE (reference sequence). The CDR3 nucleotides are TGTGCCAGCAGCTTGTCGGCAGGGGTGAACACTGAAGCTTTCTTT. Translation gives CASSLSAGVNTEAFF.

The CDR3 region is CASSRSLVLEAFF. The CDR3 DNA follows: TGCGCCAGCAGCCGATCCTTGGTCCTTGAAGCTTTCTTT. V and J are TRBV4-3 and TRBJ1-1; the D is unclear. The germline V gene has CDR1 LGHNA and CDR2 YSLEER. The V and J ends lost 4 bases and 7 bases respectively, with 13 bases between them. This CDR3 has 13 amino acids.

The CDR3 loop is CSVERGGSTDTQYF. Here the CDR3 DNA reads TGCAGCGTTGAGAGGGGGGGAAGCACAGATACGCAGTATTTT. The chain employs TRBV29-1 and TRBJ2-3; TRBD2 might be the D (7 bases). The length of the CDR3 is 14 residues. From germline, CDR1 is SQVTM and CDR2 ANQGSEA. Trimming stripped 3 bases from V and 0 bases from J, with 10 bases between.